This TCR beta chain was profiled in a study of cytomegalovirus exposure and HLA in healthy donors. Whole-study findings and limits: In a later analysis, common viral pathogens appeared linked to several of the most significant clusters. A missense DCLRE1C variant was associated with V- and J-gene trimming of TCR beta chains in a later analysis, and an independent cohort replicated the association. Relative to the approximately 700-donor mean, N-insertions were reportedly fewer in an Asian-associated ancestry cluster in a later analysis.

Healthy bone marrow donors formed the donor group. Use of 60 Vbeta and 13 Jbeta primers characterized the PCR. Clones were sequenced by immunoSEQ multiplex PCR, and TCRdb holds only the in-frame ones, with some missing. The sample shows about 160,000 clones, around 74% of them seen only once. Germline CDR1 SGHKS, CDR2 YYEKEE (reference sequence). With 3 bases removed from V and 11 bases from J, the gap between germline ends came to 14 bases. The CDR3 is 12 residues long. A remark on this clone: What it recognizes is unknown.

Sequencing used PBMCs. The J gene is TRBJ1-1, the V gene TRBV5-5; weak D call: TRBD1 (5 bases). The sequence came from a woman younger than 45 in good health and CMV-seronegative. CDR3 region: CASSWGGLAAFF. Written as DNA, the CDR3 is TGTGCCAGCAGCTGGGGGGGACTTGCGGCTTTCTTT.